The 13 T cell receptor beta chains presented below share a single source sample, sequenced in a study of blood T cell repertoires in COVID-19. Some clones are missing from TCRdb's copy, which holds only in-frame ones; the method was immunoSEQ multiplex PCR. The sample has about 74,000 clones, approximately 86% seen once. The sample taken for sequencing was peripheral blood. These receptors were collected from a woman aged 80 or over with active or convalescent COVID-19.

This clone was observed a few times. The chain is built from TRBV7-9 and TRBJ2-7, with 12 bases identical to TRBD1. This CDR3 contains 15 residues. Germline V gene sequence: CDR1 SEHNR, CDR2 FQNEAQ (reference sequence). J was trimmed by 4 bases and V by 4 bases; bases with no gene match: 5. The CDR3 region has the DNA TGTGCCAGCAGCTCGGGACAGGGGGCAGGTTACGAGCAGTACTTC. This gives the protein CASSSGQGAGYEQYF.

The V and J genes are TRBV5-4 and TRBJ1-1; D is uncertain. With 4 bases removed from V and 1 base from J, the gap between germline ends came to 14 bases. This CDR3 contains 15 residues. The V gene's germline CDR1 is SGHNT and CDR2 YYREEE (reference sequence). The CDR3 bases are TGTGCCAGCAGCGCGGGGTCGCAGGCGAACACTGAAGCTTTCTTT. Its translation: CASSAGSQANTEAFF.

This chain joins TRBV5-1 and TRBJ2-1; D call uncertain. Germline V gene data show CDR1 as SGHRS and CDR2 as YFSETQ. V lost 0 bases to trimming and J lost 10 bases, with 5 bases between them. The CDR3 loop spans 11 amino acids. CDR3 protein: CASSLGAEQFF. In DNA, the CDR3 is TGCGCCAGCAGCTTGGGGGCAGAGCAGTTCTTC.

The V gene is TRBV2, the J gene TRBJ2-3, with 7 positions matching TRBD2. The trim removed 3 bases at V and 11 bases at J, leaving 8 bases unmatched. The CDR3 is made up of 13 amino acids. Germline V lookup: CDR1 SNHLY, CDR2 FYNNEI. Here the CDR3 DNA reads TGTGCCAGCAGTGACCCAGCGGGATACGAGCAGTATTTT. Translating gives CASSDPAGYEQYF.

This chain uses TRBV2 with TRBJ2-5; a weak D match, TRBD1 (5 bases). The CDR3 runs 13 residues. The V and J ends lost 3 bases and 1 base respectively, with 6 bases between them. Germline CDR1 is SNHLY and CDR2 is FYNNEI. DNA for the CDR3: TGTGCCAGCAGTGATGACAGCCAAGAGACCCAGTACTTC. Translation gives CASSDDSQETQYF.

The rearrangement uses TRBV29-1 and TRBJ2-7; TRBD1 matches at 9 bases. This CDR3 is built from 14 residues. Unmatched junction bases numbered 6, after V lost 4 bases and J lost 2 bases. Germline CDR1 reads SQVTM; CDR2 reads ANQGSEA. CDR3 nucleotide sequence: TGCAGCGTTGTAGGGGGGGACAGGGCCTACGAGCAGTACTTC. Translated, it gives CSVVGGDRAYEQYF.

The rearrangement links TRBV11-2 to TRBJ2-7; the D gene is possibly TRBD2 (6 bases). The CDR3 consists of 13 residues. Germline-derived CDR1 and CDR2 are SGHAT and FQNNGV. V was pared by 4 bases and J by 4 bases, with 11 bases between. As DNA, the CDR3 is TGTGCCAGCAGCTGGGGAGGTGTATACGAGCAGTACTTC. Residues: CASSWGGVYEQYF.

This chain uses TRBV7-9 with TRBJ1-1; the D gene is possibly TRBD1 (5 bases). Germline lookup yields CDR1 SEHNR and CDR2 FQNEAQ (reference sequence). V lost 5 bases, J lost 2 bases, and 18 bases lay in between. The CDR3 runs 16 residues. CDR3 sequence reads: CASSPRGAGGNTEAFF. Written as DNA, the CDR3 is TGTGCCAGCAGCCCTAGGGGCGCCGGGGGTAACACTGAAGCTTTCTTT.

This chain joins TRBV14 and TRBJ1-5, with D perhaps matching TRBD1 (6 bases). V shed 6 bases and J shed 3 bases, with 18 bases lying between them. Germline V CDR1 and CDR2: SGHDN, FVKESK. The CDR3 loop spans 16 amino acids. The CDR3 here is CASSPRGGRVNQPQHF. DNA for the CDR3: TGTGCCAGCAGTCCCCGGGGGGGGCGGGTCAATCAGCCCCAGCATTTT.

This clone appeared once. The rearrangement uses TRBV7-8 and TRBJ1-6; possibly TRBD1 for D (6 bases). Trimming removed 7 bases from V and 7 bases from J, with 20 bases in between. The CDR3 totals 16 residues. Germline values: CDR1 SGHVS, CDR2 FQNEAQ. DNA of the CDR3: TGTGCCAGCACCCTACTGACAGGTGGAACAAATTCACCCCTCCACTTT. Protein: CASTLLTGGTNSPLHF.

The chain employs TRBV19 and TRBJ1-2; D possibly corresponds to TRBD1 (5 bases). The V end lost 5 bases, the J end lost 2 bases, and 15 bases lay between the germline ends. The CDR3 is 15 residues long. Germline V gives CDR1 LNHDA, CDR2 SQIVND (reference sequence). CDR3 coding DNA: TGTGCCAGTAGTCTCCGGGGGGGTACCAACTATGGCTACACCTTC. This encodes CASSLRGGTNYGYTF.

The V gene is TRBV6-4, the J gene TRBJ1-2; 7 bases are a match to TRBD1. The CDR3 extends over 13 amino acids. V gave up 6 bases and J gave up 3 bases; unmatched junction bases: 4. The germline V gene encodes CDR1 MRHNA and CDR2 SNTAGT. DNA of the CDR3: TGTGCCAGCAGCGCTACAGGGGACTATGGCTACACCTTC. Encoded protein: CASSATGDYGYTF.

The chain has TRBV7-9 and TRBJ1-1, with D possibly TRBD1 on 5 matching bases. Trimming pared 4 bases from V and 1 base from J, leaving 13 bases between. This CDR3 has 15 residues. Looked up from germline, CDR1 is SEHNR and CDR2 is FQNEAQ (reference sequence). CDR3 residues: CASSSQGVPNTEAFF. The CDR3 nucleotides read TGTGCCAGCAGCTCTCAGGGTGTCCCGAACACTGAAGCTTTCTTT.